One T cell receptor beta chain is described in this entry. The antigen is unknown. PCR involved 60 Vbeta and 13 Jbeta primers. Per the authors' pipeline: A later analysis counted 65 million to 80 million unique TCR beta chains, 9.5 million to 13 million shared. The repertoire was sequenced with immunoSEQ multiplex PCR; TCRdb's copy has only in-frame clones and lacks some. V and J calls and clone size follow that table, whereas D and trimming were derived from the DNA. This table holds around 120,000 clones, over 70% found once. The sample originates from a study of cytomegalovirus exposure and HLA in healthy donors. Notes on the study in general: Cytomegalovirus-associated status was assigned to fewer than 200 TCR beta chains. Later on, an analysis tied 18,000 or so TCR beta sequences to HLA alleles at 0.05 false discovery rate.

Deletions cut 8 bases from V and 4 bases from J, with 14 bases between. Germline lookup yields CDR1 SGHDT and CDR2 YYEEEE. The CDR3 sequence is 13 residues long. Sequencing was performed on PBMCs. This TCR came from a woman aged 60 to 75 in good health and CMV-seropositive. This chain connects TRBV5-6 to TRBJ2-3; possibly TRBD1 for D (5 bases). In DNA, the CDR3 is TGTGCCAGTAGATTGCAGGGTCCAGATACGCAGTATTTT. This sequence encodes CASRLQGPDTQYF.